These T cell receptor beta chains were read from a single sample in a study of cytomegalovirus exposure and HLA in healthy donors. The repertoire was sequenced with immunoSEQ multiplex PCR; TCRdb's copy has only in-frame clones and lacks some. The sample lists tens of thousands of clones, about 80% occurring once. The sample comprised PBMCs. The receptors originated from a woman in her 40s in good health and CMV-seronegative. Both conserved end residues are part of each CDR3. D genes are given only for firm matches. Clone size is not always given. Where it is, it says once, few, many or a class for expanded clones.

v_call,j_call,d_call,clone_size,cdr3_aa,cdr3_nt
TRBV18,TRBJ1-1,TRBD1,-,CASSPRQGAGNTEAFF,TGTGCCAGCTCACCTAGACAGGGGGCAGGGAACACTGAAGCTTTCTTT
TRBV6-1,TRBJ2-7,-,-,CASSEAGDGSYEQYF,TGTGCCAGCAGTGAAGCAGGGGACGGGAGCTACGAGCAGTACTTC
TRBV6-5,TRBJ1-4,-,-,CASSSQESAGKLFF,TGTGCCAGCAGTTCCCAGGAATCGGCAGGAAAACTGTTTTTT
TRBV5-4,TRBJ1-3,-,-,CASSLGGLSSGNTIYF,TGTGCCAGCAGCTTGGGGGGACTGTCCTCTGGAAACACCATATATTTT
TRBV9,TRBJ2-1,TRBD2,-,CASSVSSGGQNEQFF,TGTGCCAGCAGCGTGAGTAGCGGGGGACAAAATGAGCAGTTCTTC
TRBV2,TRBJ1-5,TRBD1,-,CASSDSMDRSQPQHF,TGTGCCAGCAGTGATAGTATGGACAGGTCACAGCCCCAGCATTTT
TRBV7-2,TRBJ2-7,-,-,CASSLSYGVSYEQYF,TGTGCCAGCAGCTTATCTTACGGGGTGTCCTACGAGCAGTACTTC
TRBV19,TRBJ2-1,TRBD2,-,CASSKASGSYNEQFF,TGTGCCAGTAGTAAGGCTAGCGGTTCCTACAATGAGCAGTTCTTC
TRBV15,TRBJ2-2,-,medium-sized,CATSRDGETGELFF,TGTGCCACCAGCAGAGACGGGGAGACCGGGGAGCTGTTTTTT
TRBV29-1,TRBJ2-1,-,-,CSVEAEEAYNEQFF,TGCAGCGTGGAAGCGGAGGAAGCCTACAATGAGCAGTTCTTC
TRBV30,TRBJ2-7,-,-,CAWSFGVGEQYF,TGTGCCTGGAGCTTCGGGGTAGGCGAGCAGTACTTC
TRBV7-8,TRBJ1-1,-,-,CASSLVGPQVGAFF,TGTGCCAGCAGCTTAGTTGGGCCCCAGGTGGGAGCTTTCTTT
TRBV6-5,TRBJ2-7,-,-,CASSYRGSGYEQYF,TGTGCCAGCAGTTACCGGGGTAGCGGCTACGAGCAGTACTTC
TRBV29-1,TRBJ2-3,-,few,CSVGGKTVLDFTDTQYF,TGCAGCGTCGGGGGTAAAACAGTACTCGATTTCACAGATACGCAGTATTTT
TRBV28,TRBJ1-5,-,-,CASSPGGIRGNQPQHF,TGTGCCAGCAGTCCCGGTGGAATCAGGGGCAATCAGCCCCAGCATTTT
TRBV4-3,TRBJ1-3,-,-,CASSHLLGSSSGNTIYF,TGCGCCAGCAGCCACTTGTTGGGGAGTAGCTCTGGAAACACCATATATTTT
TRBV7-9,TRBJ1-1,-,-,CASSLVIQNTEAFF,TGTGCCAGCAGTCTAGTTATCCAGAACACTGAAGCTTTCTTT
TRBV28,TRBJ2-7,TRBD2,-,CASSPTSPGGYEQYF,TGTGCCAGCAGTCCGACTAGCCCCGGCGGCTACGAGCAGTACTTC
TRBV19,TRBJ1-2,-,-,CASSIDRQNFYGYTF,TGTGCCAGTAGTATAGATAGACAGAATTTCTATGGCTACACCTTC
TRBV5-1,TRBJ2-3,TRBD2,-,CASSLGTSGGGDTQYF,TGCGCCAGCAGCTTGGGGACTAGCGGGGGTGGAGATACGCAGTATTTT
TRBV7-9,TRBJ1-1,-,-,CASSLAGGAAFF,TGTGCCAGCAGCTTAGCGGGGGGGGCGGCTTTCTTT
TRBV19,TRBJ1-1,-,-,CASSIDDVGAEAFF,TGTGCCAGTAGTATTGACGATGTCGGAGCTGAAGCTTTCTTT
TRBV7-8,TRBJ2-5,-,-,CASSLVRAETQYF,TGTGCCAGCAGCTTAGTCAGGGCAGAGACCCAGTACTTC
TRBV2,TRBJ2-2,TRBD2,-,CASSGSGGASTGELFF,TGTGCCAGCAGTGGTAGCGGGGGGGCCTCTACCGGGGAGCTGTTTTTT
TRBV7-5,TRBJ1-3,-,few,CARSSDRGCRNTIYF,TGTGCCAGAAGCTCGGACAGGGGATGTAGAAACACCATATATTTT
TRBV27,TRBJ1-4,TRBD1,-,CASSLFSQGAIEKLFF,TGTGCCAGCAGTTTATTCTCACAGGGGGCGATAGAAAAACTGTTTTTT
TRBV2,TRBJ1-3,-,-,CASSEEYSGNTIYF,TGTGCCAGCAGTGAGGAGTACTCTGGAAACACCATATATTTT
TRBV5-4,TRBJ2-7,-,few,CASSPRLDTHEQYF,TGTGCCAGCAGCCCCCGACTAGATACCCACGAGCAGTACTTC